Each of the 27 T cell receptor beta chains below was sequenced from the same sample in a study of blood T cell repertoires in COVID-19. The method was immunoSEQ multiplex PCR; TCRdb's version includes in-frame clones alone and lacks a portion of them. The sample contains about 260,000 clones, roughly 82% of which appear only once. Sequencing was done on a sample of PBMCs or T cells enriched from blood (not recorded which). The receptors come from a woman aged 45-65 years who had recovered from COVID-19.

The chain joins TRBV7-9 to TRBJ2-3; TRBD1 aligns across 9 bases. Trimming removed 6 bases from V and 4 bases from J; junction bases left unmatched: 14. From germline, CDR1 is SEHNR and CDR2 FQNEAQ (reference sequence). CDR3 length: 17 residues. CDR3 DNA: TGTGCCAGCAGACCGCCCCGGGACAGGGTTGTAGCAGATACGCAGTATTTT. It is translated as CASRPPRDRVVADTQYF.

The rearrangement joins TRBV4-3 to TRBJ1-4; no reliable D call. The CDR3 sequence is 14 residues long. Trimming stripped 4 bases from V and 6 bases from J, with 12 bases between. CDR1 is LGHNA and CDR2 is YSLEER in the germline V gene. The CDR3 nucleotides read TGCGCCAGCAGCCTCGACGGGGATTATGAAAAACTGTTTTTT. This gives the protein CASSLDGDYEKLFF.

V gene TRBV7-8 combines with J gene TRBJ1-3; no reliable D call. This CDR3 spans 14 amino acids. V was pared by 4 bases and J by 2 bases, with 9 bases between. The germline gives CDR1 SGHVS, CDR2 FQNEAQ. CDR3 amino acids: CASSYFDTGNTIYF. CDR3 coding DNA: TGTGCCAGCAGCTACTTTGACACTGGAAACACCATATATTTT. Combining the CDR3 with reference TRBV7-8 and TRBJ1-3 gives the whole variable domain GAGVSQSPRYKVAKRGQDVALRCDPISGHVSLFWYQQALGQGPEFLTYFQNEAQLDKSGLPSDRFFAERPEGSVSTLKIQRTQQEDSAVYLCASSYFDTGNTIYFGEGSWLTVV.

V usage is TRBV6-5 and J usage is TRBJ2-7; no clear D gene. The CDR3 extends over 14 amino acids. Deletions cut 4 bases from V and 3 bases from J, with 13 bases between. Germline V lookup: CDR1 MNHEY, CDR2 SVGAGI. This chain's CDR3 is CASSSGYSHYEQYF. CDR3 coding DNA: TGTGCCAGCAGTTCCGGGTATTCCCACTACGAGCAGTACTTC.

This chain uses TRBV7-2 with TRBJ2-5; the D is unclear. The germline V gene encodes CDR1 SGHTA and CDR2 FQGNSA. This CDR3 region has 13 residues. Trimming pared 5 bases from V and 2 bases from J, leaving 9 bases between. The CDR3: CASSPGRQETQYF. CDR3 coding DNA: TGTGCCAGCAGCCCAGGTAGACAAGAGACCCAGTACTTC.

In DNA form, the CDR3 reads TGTGCCAGCAGCCCACGGATGGAGGAGACCCAGTACTTC. It encodes CASSPRMEETQYF. The chain uses TRBV11-3 and TRBJ2-5; D remains ambiguous. Trimming cost V 5 bases and J 5 bases, with 12 bases left between them. The CDR3 contains 13 residues. Per germline, CDR1 SGHNT and CDR2 YENEEA.

This chain connects TRBV6-5 to TRBJ2-5, with D perhaps matching TRBD2 (5 bases). Germline V CDR1 and CDR2: MNHEY, SVGAGI. This CDR3 is 15 amino acids long. V was cut by 0 bases and J by 5 bases, with 13 bases left in between. As DNA, the CDR3 is TGTGCCAGCAGTTACTCGATCGGGGAAGGGGAGACCCAGTACTTC. Amino acid sequence: CASSYSIGEGETQYF.

The CDR3 DNA sequence: TGTGCCAGCAGTTTAGACAGCGGGAGGGGTAAGACAGATACGCAGTATTTT. It is translated as CASSLDSGRGKTDTQYF. The chain employs TRBV28 and TRBJ2-3, with 10 bases lining up with TRBD2. This CDR3 is 17 amino acids long. J lost 3 bases, V lost 2 bases, and 8 bases had no gene match. Looked up from germline, CDR1 is MDHEN and CDR2 is SYDVKM.

The V and J genes are TRBV7-3 and TRBJ2-1; 14 positions agree with TRBD2. V dropped 2 bases and J dropped 8; count of bases not matched to a gene: 17. Germline CDR1 reads SGHTA; CDR2 reads FQGTGA. There are 20 residues in the CDR3. The CDR3: CASSLRGLAGVGARVDEQFF. The CDR3 DNA is TGTGCCAGCAGCTTACGGGGACTAGCGGGAGTAGGTGCGAGGGTTGATGAGCAGTTCTTC.

The V gene is TRBV4-3, the J gene TRBJ1-6; D is perhaps TRBD1 (6 bases). The CDR3 runs 16 residues. Germline CDR1 and CDR2: LGHNA and YSLEER. Trimming left V 6 bases short and J 2 bases short, with 14 bases between. The CDR3 coding sequence is TGCGCCAGCAGTCAGGGGCAGGGGCCCTATAATTCACCCCTCCACTTT. It yields the protein CASSQGQGPYNSPLHF.

The gene calls are TRBV5-1 and TRBJ2-5; no firm D call. The V gene lost 4 bases and the J gene lost 7 bases, with 8 bases spanning the gap. Looked up from germline, CDR1 is SGHRS and CDR2 is YFSETQ. The CDR3 is 11 amino acids. DNA for the CDR3: TGCGCCAGCAGCGAGGAGTTGACCCAGTACTTC. It is translated as CASSEELTQYF. Supplemented by reference TRBV5-1 and TRBJ2-5, the full variable domain reads KAGVTQTPRYLIKTRGQQVTLSCSPISGHRSVSWYQQTPGQGLQFLFEYFSETQRNKGNFPGRFSGRQFSNSRSEMNVSTLELGDSALYLCASSEELTQYFGPGTRLLVL.

This chain connects TRBV7-3 to TRBJ2-7; D perhaps matches TRBD1 (5 bases). The CDR3 consists of 13 residues. Trimming shortened V by 5 bases and J by 4 bases, and 12 bases separated the two germline ends. Germline-derived CDR1 and CDR2 are SGHTA and FQGTGA. The CDR3 nucleotides read TGTGCCAGCAGCATGGGTGGGGCTTACGAGCAGTACTTC. Translation: CASSMGGAYEQYF.

This sequence joins TRBV12-5 and TRBJ2-7, with TRBD2 matching 9 bases. CDR1 and CDR2 (germline): LGHNT, FRNRAP. The CDR3 has 18 amino acids. V shed 0 bases and J 3 bases; nucleotides not matched to a gene: 12. The CDR3 loop reads CASGLVFSAGGLGYEQYF. CDR3 coding DNA: TGTGCTAGTGGTTTGGTTTTTTCCGCGGGGGGGCTCGGCTACGAGCAGTACTTC.

This chain joins TRBV7-2 and TRBJ1-1; weak D call: TRBD1 (5 bases). There are 13 residues in the CDR3. Trimming pared 5 bases from V and 7 bases from J, leaving 14 bases between. Germline V gives CDR1 SGHTA, CDR2 FQGNSA. Here the CDR3 DNA reads TGTGCCAGCAGCCCGCAGGGTTCTTTTGAAGCTTTCTTT. This gives the protein CASSPQGSFEAFF. The whole variable domain, filled in from reference TRBV7-2 and TRBJ1-1, reads GAGVSQSPSNKVTEKGKDVELRCDPISGHTALYWYRQSLGQGLEFLIYFQGNSAPDKSGLPSDRFSAERTGGSVSTLTIQRTQQEDSAVYLCASSPQGSFEAFFGQGTRLTVV.

The chain uses TRBV5-1 and TRBJ1-1, with D possibly matching TRBD1 (6 bases). The V end lost 4 bases, the J end lost 2 bases, and 15 bases lay between the germline ends. CDR3 length: 15 amino acids. Germline CDR1 and CDR2: SGHRS and YFSETQ. Here the CDR3 DNA reads TGCGCCAGCAGCCCTGTCCCAGGGGTTAACACTGAAGCTTTCTTT. It translates to CASSPVPGVNTEAFF.

The sample holds a few counts of this clone. V gene TRBV5-6 combines with J gene TRBJ1-2, with TRBD1 identical over 9 bases. Trimming cost V 1 base and J 4 bases; bases outside gene matches: 2. The germline gives CDR1 SGHDT, CDR2 YYEEEE. The CDR3 length is 14 residues. In nucleotides, the CDR3 is TGTGCCAGCAGCTTGTGGACAGGGGCCTATGGCTACACCTTC. Residues: CASSLWTGAYGYTF.

Only a few counts were recorded for this clone. The genes are TRBV28 and TRBJ1-2; D unclear. Trimming took off 3 bases at V and 8 bases at J, with 10 bases between the two ends. This CDR3 region has 12 residues. The germline V gene has CDR1 MDHEN and CDR2 SYDVKM. CDR3 DNA: TGTGCCAGCAGTTTCGGAGAGGTGGGCTACACCTTC. It is translated as CASSFGEVGYTF.

In this sample, this clone turned up once. V gene TRBV28 combines with J gene TRBJ2-7; perhaps TRBD2 as D (6 bases). The V and J ends lost 5 bases and 1 base respectively, with 15 bases between them. The CDR3 covers 15 residues. Germline V gives CDR1 MDHEN, CDR2 SYDVKM. The CDR3 spells CASSQTSLGSYEQYF. The CDR3 nucleotides are TGTGCCAGCAGTCAAACTAGCCTAGGATCCTACGAGCAGTACTTC.

A note on this clone: A much more abundant neighbour one base away suggests this may be a read error. For the CDR3, the DNA is TGTGCCAGCAGTTCAAACTATGGCTACACCTTC. This gives the protein CASSSNYGYTF. The genes are TRBV28 and TRBJ1-2; D ambiguous. The V and J ends lost 4 bases and 2 bases respectively, with 2 bases between them. Germline V gene lookup returns CDR1 MDHEN and CDR2 SYDVKM. This CDR3 is 11 amino acids long.

As concerns this clone: In the same sample, other DNA sequences code for this CDR3. The rearrangement links TRBV5-1 to TRBJ1-2; D not resolved. Germline V gene lookup returns CDR1 SGHRS and CDR2 YFSETQ. The V gene lost 0 bases and the J gene lost 2 bases, with 5 bases spanning the gap. The CDR3 sequence is 13 residues long. The CDR3 reads CASSLGQNYGYTF. The DNA of the CDR3 is TGCGCCAGCAGCTTGGGGCAGAACTATGGCTACACCTTC.

V and J are TRBV19 and TRBJ2-1, with D maybe TRBD2 (6 bases). CDR3 length: 15 residues. Deletions cut 4 bases from V and 10 bases from J, with 20 bases between. Germline V gene sequence: CDR1 LNHDA, CDR2 SQIVND (reference sequence). The DNA for the CDR3 is TGTGCCAGTAGTAAAGGAGAACGGGTGGGAGGCGAGCAGTTCTTC. Its protein product is CASSKGERVGGEQFF.

This chain connects TRBV9 to TRBJ2-5, with a tentative D call TRBD2 (6 bases). This CDR3 has 15 residues. Trimming took 0 bases from V and 5 from J, leaving 14 bases between them. Germline V lookup: CDR1 SGDLS, CDR2 YYNGEE. The CDR3 spells CASSVETSSGETQYF. CDR3 nucleotides: TGTGCCAGCAGCGTAGAAACTAGCTCCGGGGAGACCCAGTACTTC.

The CDR3 DNA is TGTGCCAGTAGTATAATAGGGGGCGAGCAGTACTTC. It translates to CASSIIGGEQYF. The J gene is TRBJ2-7, the V gene TRBV19, with TRBD1 as a possible D gene (6 bases). Germline V gives CDR1 LNHDA, CDR2 SQIVND (reference sequence). The CDR3 spans 12 residues. The V and J ends lost 2 bases and 6 bases respectively, with 8 bases between them.

V is TRBV7-6 and J is TRBJ1-1; D is uncertain. From germline, CDR1 is SGHVS and CDR2 FNYEAQ. The CDR3 is 15 amino acids. V gave up 1 base and J gave up 0 bases, with 9 bases separating them. The CDR3 DNA follows: TGTGCCAGCAGCTTAGACGGTCGGGTGAACACTGAAGCTTTCTTT. Translated, it gives CASSLDGRVNTEAFF.

The chain employs TRBV7-9 and TRBJ1-5; D possibly corresponds to TRBD1 (5 bases). Trimming took off 5 bases at V and 6 bases at J, with 14 bases between the two ends. Germline V CDR1 and CDR2: SEHNR, FQNEAQ (reference sequence). The CDR3 consists of 14 residues. The CDR3 sequence is CASSGDSVGQPQHF. CDR3 nucleotide sequence: TGTGCCAGCAGCGGGGACTCCGTAGGTCAGCCCCAGCATTTT.

The chain carries TRBV5-1 and TRBJ2-3; TRBD2 matches at 11 bases. The CDR3 length is 14 residues. Germline trimming cut 4 bases from V and 5 bases from J; bases unmatched to any gene: 3. The germline V gene has CDR1 SGHRS and CDR2 YFSETQ. The CDR3 region has the DNA TGCGCCAGCAGCGTTGGGACTAGCGGAGATACGCAGTATTTT. It encodes CASSVGTSGDTQYF.

V and J are TRBV7-2 and TRBJ2-2; TRBD2 aligns across 9 bases. This CDR3 has 17 residues. Per germline, CDR1 SGHTA and CDR2 FQGNSA. V shed 2 bases, J shed 0 bases, and the junction held 4 bases outside the gene matches. The CDR3 DNA reads TGTGCCAGCAGCTTACGGGCTAGCGGGACGAACACCGGGGAGCTGTTTTTT. Protein product: CASSLRASGTNTGELFF.